This record covers a single TCR beta chain. Authors' data handling: It was from reference gene primer amplification that nucleated cell counts were estimated. Sequencing was performed with immunoSEQ multiplex PCR; in TCRdb, only in-frame clones are kept and a portion is missing. Clonal size and the V and J genes are those of that table, whereas D and trimming came from the DNA. This table has 150,000 to 200,000 clones, roughly nine tenths appearing once. Germline V gives CDR1 SGHTA, CDR2 FQGNSA. The CDR3 runs 14 residues. V lost 5 bases and J lost 5; bases outside the gene matches: 9. The entry originates in a study of blood T cell repertoires in COVID-19. Study in general: Both acute and convalescent COVID-19 samples were obtained from the United States, Italy and Spain. In each case, the material was cDNA or gDNA derived from T cells, B-cell-depleted T cells, or PBMCs.

The receptor was derived from a human donor in a cohort sampled during active COVID-19. The sample taken for sequencing was peripheral blood. V usage is TRBV7-2 and J usage is TRBJ2-7; TRBD2 matches 7 bases. The CDR3 is CASSPGRGSHEQYF. The CDR3 coding sequence is TGTGCCAGCAGCCCTGGGAGGGGTAGCCACGAGCAGTACTTC.